The 4 T cell receptor beta chains listed next were all sequenced from one sample in a study of CDR3 diversity in severe acne. One entry per CDR3 protein, called by TCRdb with MiXCR from the PCR reads. The data contain over 85,000 distinct CDR3 sequences, about half of them singletons. The specimen sequenced was blood. Source of these receptors: a male donor with acne.

By proportion, this clonotype is medium-sized (0.01 to 0.1%). V gene TRBV20-1 combines with J gene TRBJ1-1, with D maybe TRBD1 (6 bases). CDR3 size: 15 residues. V was clipped by 5 bases and J by 0 bases, with 16 bases between them. Germline V CDR1 and CDR2: DFQATT, SNEGSKA (reference sequence). The DNA of the CDR3 is TGCAGTGCTCACATCACAGGGATCTTGAACACTGAAGCTTTCTTT. As protein: CSAHITGILNTEAFF.

This clonotype was counted between two and nine times. The V call is TRBV20-1, the J call TRBJ1-5; TRBD1 aligns across 12 bases. V lost 4 bases to trimming and J lost 3 bases; unmatched junction nucleotides: 7. Germline V gene sequence: CDR1 DFQATT, CDR2 SNEGSKA (reference sequence). The CDR3 spans 16 residues. In DNA, the CDR3 is TGCAGTGCTATAGGGGGGACAGGGGGCCTCAATCAGCCCCAGCATTTT. Translated, it gives CSAIGGTGGLNQPQHF.

The CDR3 loop reads CSVVGQGMASTEAFF. The CDR3 DNA is TGCAGCGTTGTGGGACAGGGGATGGCTAGCACTGAAGCTTTCTTT. The chain combines TRBV29-1 with TRBJ1-1; TRBD1 matches at 10 bases. Germline assignment: CDR1 SQVTM and CDR2 ANQGSEA. J lost 4 bases, V lost 4 bases, and 9 bases had no gene match. The length of the CDR3 is 15 residues.

The sample holds a few counts of this clonotype. A clone one base away is much larger, so this may be a read error. This rearrangement joins TRBV2 to TRBJ2-7; a weak D match, TRBD2 (5 bases). V lost 7 bases to trimming and J lost 5 bases, with 18 bases between them. The CDR3 has 14 residues. Germline CDR1 reads SNHLY; CDR2 reads FYNNEI. The CDR3 loop is CASNLDGVSDEQYF. Here the CDR3 DNA reads TGTGCCAGCAACCTGGACGGGGTGTCTGACGAGCAGTACTTC. The full variable domain, completed using reference TRBV2 and TRBJ2-7, is EPEVTQTPSHQVTQMGQEVILRCVPISNHLYFYWYRQILGQKVEFLVSFYNNEISEKSEIFDDQFSVERPDGSNFTLKIRSTKLEDSAMYFCASNLDGVSDEQYFGPGTRLTVT.